This T cell receptor (beta chain) was captured by sequencing in a study of T cell repertoires in cytomegalovirus infection. CDR3 length: 13 amino acids. The V gene's germline CDR1 is DFQATT and CDR2 SNEGSKA (reference sequence). This clonotype appeared many times. Each CDR3 protein gets one entry after TCRdb re-called the reads with MiXCR. The sample lists around 210,000 distinct CDR3 sequences; 6.5% were seen once. The chain couples TRBV20-1 to TRBJ2-5; 7 bases map to TRBD2. The origin of this receptor is a human donor in good health (CMV status not recorded). Some clones in this sample may be carry-over from other donors' samples. What was sequenced was PBMCs. The CDR3 DNA sequence: TGCAGCGGAAACGGGGGGAGAGGAGAGACCCAGTACTTC. Translation gives CSGNGGRGETQYF.